The rows below give T cell receptor beta chains drawn from one sample of a study of blood T cell repertoires in COVID-19. Assay used: immunoSEQ multiplex PCR; TCRdb lists only in-frame clones, some missing. The repertoire holds 450,000 to 600,000 clones, with 87% as singletons. Sequencing used PBMCs or T cells enriched from blood (not recorded which). Source of these receptors: a woman in her late teens or twenties who had recovered from COVID-19. Each CDR3 is given with its conserved first and last residue. D genes are given only for firm matches. Some rows have no size entry. The others give once, few or many, or a class for an expanded clone.

V gene	CDR3 length	J gene	clone size	D gene	CDR3 protein	CDR3 DNA
TRBV5-1	15	TRBJ1-2	NA	TRBD1	CASSLSDRDDYGYTF	TGCGCCAGCAGCTTATCTGACAGGGACGACTATGGCTACACCTTC
TRBV30	13	TRBJ1-6	once	NA	CAWGLGGNSPLHF	TGTGCCTGGGGCCTCGGGGGGAATTCACCCCTCCACTTT
TRBV28	16	TRBJ1-1	NA	NA	CASSPGGGLQNTEAFF	TGTGCCAGCAGCCCCGGGGGGGGACTCCAGAACACTGAAGCTTTCTTT
TRBV7-9	17	TRBJ1-6	NA	TRBD1	CASRGRIGQARESPLHF	TGTGCCAGCAGAGGGAGGATCGGACAGGCTAGAGAATCACCCCTCCACTTT
TRBV9	14	TRBJ1-3	NA	NA	CASSDSSSGNTIYF	TGTGCCAGCAGCGACTCGTCTTCTGGAAACACCATATATTTT
TRBV7-9	13	TRBJ1-1	NA	NA	CASSSDRNTEAFF	TGTGCCAGCAGCTCCGACAGGAACACTGAAGCTTTCTTT
TRBV19	17	TRBJ1-4	NA	TRBD1	CASSNSYRGASNEKLFF	TGTGCCAGTAGTAATTCCTACAGGGGCGCTTCTAATGAAAAACTGTTTTTT
TRBV28	16	TRBJ1-4	NA	TRBD1	CASAKLRDRGNEKLFF	TGTGCCAGCGCCAAACTCCGGGACAGGGGGAATGAAAAACTGTTTTTT
TRBV5-1	13	TRBJ2-7	NA	NA	CASRVAETYEQYF	TGCGCCAGCAGGGTGGCGGAAACCTACGAGCAGTACTTC
TRBV5-4	15	TRBJ1-4	NA	TRBD1	CASSTTGTGNEKLFF	TGTGCCAGCAGCACGACCGGGACAGGGAATGAAAAACTGTTTTTT
TRBV28	14	TRBJ1-1	NA	NA	CASSLEGSNTEAFF	TGTGCCAGCAGTTTAGAGGGATCGAACACTGAAGCTTTCTTT
TRBV10-3	12	TRBJ2-7	NA	NA	CAISDSSYEQYF	TGTGCCATCAGTGATAGCTCCTACGAGCAGTACTTC
TRBV27	13	TRBJ2-3	NA	TRBD1	CASSFKGGNTQYF	TGTGCCAGCAGTTTTAAAGGGGGCAATACGCAGTATTTT
TRBV10-3	15	TRBJ2-1	NA	TRBD2	CAISFGGGIYNEQFF	TGTGCCATCAGCTTCGGGGGGGGTATCTACAATGAGCAGTTCTTC
TRBV5-1	15	TRBJ2-2	NA	NA	CASSLAYPSTGELFF	TGCGCCAGCAGCTTGGCCTATCCTTCCACCGGGGAGCTGTTTTTT
TRBV7-8	13	TRBJ1-2	NA	TRBD1	CASSRGQGDGYTF	TGTGCCAGCAGCCGTGGACAGGGGGATGGCTACACCTTC
TRBV7-9	14	TRBJ1-1	NA	NA	CASSLEVANTEAFF	TGTGCCAGCAGCTTAGAAGTAGCGAACACTGAAGCTTTCTTT
TRBV27	15	TRBJ1-1	NA	NA	CASSSSWGVNTEAFF	TGTGCCAGCAGTTCCTCGTGGGGGGTGAACACTGAAGCTTTCTTT
TRBV15	15	TRBJ1-2	NA	TRBD1	CATSSKTGALYGYTF	TGTGCCACCAGCAGTAAGACAGGGGCTCTTTATGGCTACACCTTC
TRBV28	21	TRBJ1-1	NA	NA	CASSLNSGWGQITGVNTEAFF	TGTGCCAGCAGTTTAAATTCGGGCTGGGGCCAAATAACGGGGGTAAACACTGAAGCTTTCTTT
TRBV18	17	TRBJ2-3	once	NA	CASSPLKSGGPGDTQYF	TGTGCCAGCTCACCACTAAAATCGGGGGGCCCCGGAGATACGCAGTATTTT
TRBV7-2	13	TRBJ1-1	NA	NA	CASVWGGNTEAFF	TGTGCCAGCGTATGGGGGGGGAACACTGAAGCTTTCTTT
TRBV6-1	15	TRBJ1-2	NA	NA	CASSEGGVGYYGYTF	TGTGCCAGCAGTGAAGGCGGGGTGGGTTACTATGGCTACACCTTC
TRBV4-1	17	TRBJ1-5	NA	TRBD1	CASSQGEQGASNQPQHF	TGCGCCAGCAGCCAAGGGGAACAGGGGGCGAGCAATCAGCCCCAGCATTTT
TRBV14	13	TRBJ1-1	NA	NA	CASSQVQGTEAFF	TGTGCCAGCAGCCAAGTTCAGGGAACTGAAGCTTTCTTT
TRBV27	15	TRBJ1-2	few	TRBD1	CASSLRQGLVYGYTF	TGTGCCAGCAGTCTTCGACAGGGGCTCGTCTATGGCTACACCTTC
TRBV27	15	TRBJ1-6	NA	TRBD1	CASSRDRVSGSPLHF	TGTGCCAGCAGCCGGGACAGGGTGTCTGGATCGCCCCTCCACTTT
TRBV4-1	14	TRBJ1-2	few	NA	CASSQVRGSYGYTF	TGCGCCAGCAGCCAAGTTCGGGGTAGCTACGGCTACACCTTC
TRBV19	13	TRBJ1-2	NA	TRBD1	CATRDRTNYGYTF	TGTGCCACCCGGGACAGAACTAACTATGGCTACACCTTC
TRBV10-3	13	TRBJ1-6	NA	NA	CAIALNENSPLHF	TGTGCCATCGCGTTAAACGAAAATTCACCCCTCCACTTT
TRBV6-2/TRBV6-3	14	TRBJ2-1	NA	TRBD1	CASTPLTGSNEQFF	TGTGCCAGCACCCCTTTGACAGGGTCCAATGAGCAGTTCTTC
TRBV4-1	15	TRBJ1-1	NA	TRBD1	CASSQIRDRGTEAFF	TGCGCCAGCAGCCAGATCCGGGACAGGGGCACTGAAGCTTTCTTT
TRBV30	15	TRBJ2-7	few	TRBD2	CAWRALAGGPNEQYF	TGTGCCTGGAGAGCCCTAGCGGGGGGGCCGAACGAGCAGTACTTC
TRBV20-1	13	TRBJ1-6	NA	NA	CSASLQGRSPLHF	TGCAGTGCTAGTCTCCAGGGCCGCTCACCCCTCCACTTT
TRBV6-1	14	TRBJ1-4	once	NA	CASSELEGVEKLFF	TGTGCCAGCAGTGAATTAGAGGGGGTTGAAAAACTGTTTTTT
TRBV30	14	TRBJ2-7	once	NA	CAWSEGGDTYEQYF	TGTGCCTGGAGTGAAGGAGGGGATACCTACGAGCAGTACTTC
TRBV6-5	15	TRBJ1-1	NA	NA	CASSYSVRDGTEAFF	TGTGCCAGCAGTTACTCGGTCAGGGATGGCACTGAAGCTTTCTTT
TRBV15	14	TRBJ1-1	NA	TRBD1	CATSRARGRTEAFF	TGTGCCACCAGCAGAGCCAGGGGGCGAACTGAAGCTTTCTTT
TRBV11-3	15	TRBJ2-1	NA	TRBD1	CASSLGRGRVGEQFF	TGTGCCAGCAGCTTAGGCAGGGGGCGGGTAGGTGAGCAGTTCTTC
TRBV19	16	TRBJ2-7	NA	TRBD1	CASSIVGQGARGEQYF	TGTGCCAGTAGTATTGTCGGGCAGGGGGCGAGAGGCGAGCAGTACTTC
TRBV18	15	TRBJ1-1	NA	NA	CASSPGGAGDTEAFF	TGTGCCAGCTCGCCGGGGGGGGCTGGGGACACTGAAGCTTTCTTT
TRBV9	16	TRBJ2-3	NA	TRBD1	CASSFSRQGTPDTQYF	TGTGCCAGCAGCTTTTCGAGACAGGGTACCCCAGATACGCAGTATTTT
TRBV19	14	TRBJ1-2	NA	TRBD1	CASSIILGGQGDTF	TGTGCCAGTAGTATAATCCTCGGGGGACAGGGTGACACCTTC
TRBV5-1	15	TRBJ2-5	NA	TRBD1	CASSLGQGAGETQYF	TGCGCCAGCAGCTTAGGACAGGGGGCGGGAGAGACCCAGTACTTC
TRBV30	17	TRBJ1-6	once	TRBD1	CAWSQLSGTGLNSPLHF	TGTGCCTGGAGCCAACTCTCGGGGACAGGGCTGAATTCACCCCTCCACTTT
TRBV6-5	13	TRBJ2-4	NA	TRBD1	CASSYARGHIQYF	TGTGCCAGCAGTTATGCCAGGGGGCACATTCAGTACTTC
TRBV5-1	15	TRBJ2-7	NA	NA	CASSLDGDRAYEQYF	TGCGCCAGCAGCTTGGATGGAGACAGAGCCTACGAGCAGTACTTC
TRBV5-4	12	TRBJ1-1	NA	NA	CASSLVNTEAFF	TGTGCCAGCAGCCTAGTGAACACTGAAGCTTTCTTT
TRBV7-6	17	TRBJ1-3	NA	TRBD1	CASSLAGTGYAGNTIYF	TGTGCCAGCAGCTTAGCGGGGACAGGCTATGCTGGAAACACCATATATTTT
TRBV7-9	13	TRBJ1-2	few	NA	CASSFDGEAGYTF	TGTGCCAGCAGCTTCGATGGGGAGGCTGGCTACACCTTC
TRBV5-1	14	TRBJ2-1	NA	TRBD2	CASSPTSGGTEQFF	TGCGCCAGCAGCCCAACTAGCGGGGGGACTGAGCAGTTCTTC
TRBV27	15	TRBJ1-4	NA	NA	CASSLNREANEKLFF	TGTGCCAGCAGTCTAAACAGGGAAGCTAATGAAAAACTGTTTTTT
TRBV3-1/TRBV3-2	17	TRBJ2-5	NA	TRBD2	CASSQRRRGGPGETQYF	TGTGCCAGCAGCCAACGTCGGCGGGGGGGACCCGGAGAGACCCAGTACTTC
TRBV6-6	15	TRBJ1-6	NA	NA	CASSYTGLDNSPLHF	TGTGCCAGCAGTTACACGGGACTGGATAATTCACCCCTCCACTTT
TRBV3-1/TRBV3-2	14	TRBJ2-2	few	NA	CASSQRGGTGELFF	TGTGCCAGCAGCCAGAGGGGGGGCACCGGGGAGCTGTTTTTT
TRBV5-1	14	TRBJ2-5	NA	NA	CASSLRWAGETQYF	TGCGCCAGCAGCTTGCGGTGGGCGGGGGAGACCCAGTACTTC
TRBV5-8	16	TRBJ2-3	NA	TRBD2	CASSLETSGGLGTQYF	TGTGCCAGCAGCTTAGAAACTAGCGGGGGTTTAGGTACGCAGTATTTT